Sequencing of this T cell receptor (beta chain) was carried out in a study of control samples from healthy donors and cancer patients. Method: immunoSEQ multiplex PCR; TCRdb's copy keeps in-frame clones and lacks some. The table lists over 70,000 clones, roughly 91% of them singletons, with less than 10% in the top ten. Germline assignment: CDR1 MNHEY and CDR2 SVGEGT. V lost 4 bases and J 8 bases, leaving 11 bases between the germline ends. This CDR3 has 12 amino acids. This receptor was identified in a woman aged 45-65 years with colorectal cancer. The source material was PBMCs. This chain connects TRBV6-2 or TRBV6-3 to TRBJ1-2; D is unclear. CDR3 in DNA: TGTGCCAGCAGTTCAAGCGGTCCGGGCTACACCTTC. Encoded protein: CASSSSGPGYTF.